Sequencing of this T cell receptor (beta chain) was carried out in a study of T-cell memory formation after mild COVID-19. Study-level background: Clustering of TCRs was largely donor specific.

This clonotype was seen a handful of times. The target antigen is unknown. Findings of the study overall: Detection of some responders pre-infection suggested pre-existing cross-reactive memory T cells participated. CM and EM subsets held most contracting CD4+ clones; EMRA held CD8+ ones.

TCRdb used MiXCR to reprocess the 5' RACE reads, holding one entry per CDR3 protein. The table includes approximately 580,000 distinct CDR3 sequences, just over 20% detected once. The V end was cut by 5 bases, the J end by 0 bases, with 28 bases between. The CDR3 sequence is 20 residues long. J is TRBJ2-5 and V is TRBV12-3 or TRBV12-4; tentatively, D is TRBD2 (6 bases). The specimen was PBMCs or a T cell subset sorted from them (not recorded which). The sequence came from an adult woman who had mild COVID-19 (a few samples of this study predate the infection). Cell type and time point are not known. CDR3 residues: CASSPHRRPWGDEYQETQYF. DNA of the CDR3: TGTGCCAGCAGTCCCCATCGGAGACCCTGGGGGGATGAATACCAAGAGACCCAGTACTTC.